The rows below give T cell receptor beta chains drawn from one sample of a study of blood T cell repertoires in COVID-19. Some clones are missing from TCRdb's copy, which holds only in-frame ones; the method was immunoSEQ multiplex PCR. The sample has about 71,000 clones, around 90% seen once. Sequencing was performed on peripheral blood. The source of these receptors is a woman over 75 with acute or convalescent COVID-19. Both conserved end residues are trimmed from each CDR3. D genes are given only for firm matches. Size is stated for part of the rows, as once, few or many counts, or as a class when the clone is expanded.

d_call clone_size cdr3_length v_call cdr3_aa
TRBD1 . 13 TRBV6-5 ASSSDRGWTGELF
TRBD2 . 14 TRBV4-2 ASSHQLAGAEETQY
TRBD2 . 13 TRBV5-1 ASSPGLAPYNEQF
TRBD2 . 16 TRBV7-8 ASSRGTSGAASWNEQF
TRBD1 . 11 TRBV6-2/TRBV6-3 ASSWARGYEQY
TRBD1 . 14 TRBV5-1 ASSPYPGTGVYGYT
TRBD1 . 14 TRBV10-3 AIRPPGQGRTDTQY
. . 11 TRBV7-7 ASSSSLNTEAF
TRBD1 . 13 TRBV5-6 ASSFGGTGVYGYT
TRBD1 . 15 TRBV29-1 SVPGQGGLGGTDTQY
TRBD2 . 13 TRBV9 ASSPQAGSYNEQF
TRBD1 . 15 TRBV5-4 ASSPTGQGALNEKLF
. . 12 TRBV2 ASRQGYGANVLT
. . 12 TRBV27 ASSPFSYNSPLH
TRBD1 . 12 TRBV6-1 ASSEGTVNSPLH
. . 10 TRBV6-5 ASSPTPYEQY
. . 13 TRBV19 ASSISGGRNTEAF
TRBD1 . 13 TRBV6-2/TRBV6-3 ASSSPGQGSEKLF
. . 12 TRBV28 ASSPPGDSNEQF
TRBD1 . 11 TRBV19 ASSPGGDSPLH
. . 11 TRBV12-3/TRBV12-4 ASSFGPNYGYT
. few 11 TRBV18 ASSLQYNSPLH
. . 13 TRBV15 ATSRAPGYQFEAF
TRBD1 few 11 TRBV28 ASVQGVESGYT
. . 16 TRBV2 ASSEAPSALRQGETQY
. once 13 TRBV7-9 ASSSSGQDRQPQH
. . 11 TRBV6-5 ASARDLNSPLH
TRBD2 . 12 TRBV5-1 ASATSPGTDTQY
. once 11 TRBV3-1/TRBV3-2 ASSQWGENIQY
. . 11 TRBV10-3 AISSQGYQPQH
. once 13 TRBV10-3 AISESGGSNQPQH
. . 10 TRBV7-6 ASSSSAETQY
. . 13 TRBV7-8 ASSSTGFSGNTIY
. . 12 TRBV6-2/TRBV6-3 ASSYHLSNQPQH
TRBD1 . 12 TRBV29-1 SVQLSGQGTEQY
TRBD2 . 11 TRBV3-1/TRBV3-2 ASSSGRGYEQY
. . 13 TRBV6-5 ASRFDRNSNQPQH
TRBD1 . 12 TRBV6-5 ASSYYRGSYEQY
. . 12 TRBV19 ASNVFQGGGELF
. . 17 TRBV5-3 ARSFLWAVLVFFSYEQY
. . 13 TRBV6-6 ASTAQNPGNSPLH
. . 9 TRBV24-1 ATSALETQY
. . 10 TRBV19 ASAEGNTEAF
. . 12 TRBV4-1 ASSQDGQEETQY
. once 11 TRBV3-1/TRBV3-2 ASSQDQFYGYT
TRBD2 . 13 TRBV7-3 ASSPPGLAPDTQY
TRBD2 . 11 TRBV29-1 SVEAGVEVEQY
. . 14 TRBV21-1 ASSAGGRGSYSPLH
. . 11 TRBV27 ASSLYEGHGYT
. . 14 TRBV3-1/TRBV3-2 ASSQGGGWSGTEAF
. . 14 TRBV12-5 ASGLVQVRSYNEQF
. . 13 TRBV5-4 ASSLRLAANTEAF
. . 12 TRBV27 ASSRSGTYNEQF
. once 15 TRBV5-4 ASSPRSGVGGANVLT
. . 12 TRBV4-3 ASSQDLYSYEQY